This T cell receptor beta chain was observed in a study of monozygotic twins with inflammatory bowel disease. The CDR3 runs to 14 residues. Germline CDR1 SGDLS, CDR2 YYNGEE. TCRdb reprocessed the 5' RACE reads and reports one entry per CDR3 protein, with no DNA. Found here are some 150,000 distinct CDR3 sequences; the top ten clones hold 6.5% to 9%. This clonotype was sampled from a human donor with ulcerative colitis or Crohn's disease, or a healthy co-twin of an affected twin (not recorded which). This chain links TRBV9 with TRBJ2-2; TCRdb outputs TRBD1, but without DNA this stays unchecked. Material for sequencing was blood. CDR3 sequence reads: CASSGDRVIGELFF.